The 31 T cell receptor beta chains listed next were all sequenced from one sample in a study of T cells in Graves' hyperthyroidism and ophthalmopathy. RNA transcripts gave rise to amplified TCR beta CDR3 regions. Researchers ran a first-round RT-PCR on the TCR CDR3 using the HTBI primer set. TCRdb ran MiXCR on the multiplex PCR reads and lists one entry per CDR3 protein. This repertoire shows hundreds of thousands of distinct CDR3 sequences, less than 45% found once; its top ten account for more than 7%. The sequenced material came from peripheral blood or thyroid tissue (not recorded which). The receptor set was obtained from an adult man with Graves' disease, either hyperthyroidism or ophthalmopathy (not recorded which).

This clonotype was found a few times. Sequence at one end of the junction differs from germline and may be a read error. The chain joins TRBV7-2 to TRBJ2-7, with D possibly matching TRBD2 (5 bases). The CDR3 is 16 amino acids. The V gene's germline CDR1 is SGHTA and CDR2 FQGNSA. The CDR3 protein is CASSQGESGLSYEQYF. The CDR3 region has the DNA TGCGCCAGCAGCCAAGGTGAGAGTGGACTCTCCTACGAGCAGTACTTC. Combining the CDR3 with reference TRBV7-2 and TRBJ2-7 gives the whole variable domain GAGVSQSPSNKVTEKGKDVELRCDPISGHTALYWYRQSLGQGLEFLIYFQGNSAPDKSGLPSDRFSAERTGGSVSTLTIQRTQQEDSAVYLCASSQGESGLSYEQYFGPGTRLTVT.

This clonotype has only a few counts. The V and J genes are TRBV19 and TRBJ1-1; D may be TRBD1 (5 bases). V shed 9 bases and J shed 7 bases, with 18 bases lying between them. The CDR3 is 13 amino acids. Per germline, CDR1 LNHDA and CDR2 SQIVND (reference sequence). The CDR3 DNA follows: TGTGCCAGCAGCCCGGGGGGAAAGGGTGAAGCTTTCTTT. Protein sequence: CASSPGGKGEAFF.

This clonotype was seen a few times. The V call is TRBV12-3 or TRBV12-4, the J call TRBJ2-7; 7 nucleotides agree with TRBD1. This CDR3 spans 13 amino acids. The V segment lost 8 bases and the J segment 0 bases; nucleotides outside the gene matches: 4. CDR3 nucleotides: TGTGCCAGCCAACAGGGGATCTCCTACGAGCAGTACTTC. It encodes CASQQGISYEQYF.

Ten or more counts support this clonotype. The chain carries TRBV6-1 and TRBJ1-2, with D uncertain. This CDR3 region has 13 residues. Germline V CDR1 and CDR2: MNHNS, SASEGT. Trimming pared 0 bases from V and 2 bases from J, leaving 4 bases between. This CDR3 reads CASSEATNYGYTF. The DNA for the CDR3 is TGTGCCAGCAGTGAAGCAACCAACTATGGCTACACCTTC.

DNA for the CDR3: TGTGCCACCAGCAATTTCGCCGGGAGGACGAGGGAGCAGTACTTC. Translation gives CATSNFAGRTREQYF. The chain links TRBV15 to TRBJ2-7, with 7 bases fitting TRBD2. Germline V gives CDR1 LNHNV, CDR2 YYDKDF (reference sequence). This CDR3 has 15 amino acids. The J segment lost 7 bases and the V segment lost 4 bases, leaving 13 bases of the junction unmatched.

This clonotype was seen a few times. This sequence joins TRBV20-1 and TRBJ1-1; 7 bases map to TRBD1. From germline, CDR1 is DFQATT and CDR2 SNEGSKA (reference sequence). CDR3 length: 14 amino acids. The trim removed 5 bases at V and 4 bases at J, leaving 10 bases unmatched. The DNA for the CDR3 is TGCAGTGCTCAACTTACAGGGGCGGGCACTGAAGCTTTCTTT. It yields the protein CSAQLTGAGTEAFF.

The rearrangement joins TRBV10-3 to TRBJ1-5, with no clear D. The CDR3 is 14 amino acids. Germline assignment: CDR1 ENHRY and CDR2 SYGVKD. V was clipped by 0 bases and J by 7 bases, with 10 bases between them. CDR3 sequence: CAISESGLGQPQHF. The DNA of the CDR3 is TGTGCCATCAGTGAGTCAGGGCTGGGCCAGCCCCAGCATTTT.

This sequence joins TRBV7-9 and TRBJ1-6, with a possible D match to TRBD1 (5 bases). V lost 6 bases to trimming and J lost 9 bases, with 18 bases between them. The CDR3 consists of 15 residues. Germline lookup yields CDR1 SEHNR and CDR2 FQNEAQ (reference sequence). CDR3 in amino acids: CASSYSSGRLSPLHF. The CDR3 DNA follows: TGTGCCAGCAGTTACTCGTCAGGGAGGCTTTCACCCCTCCACTTT.

The V call is TRBV20-1, the J call TRBJ2-7; 7 nucleotides agree with TRBD1. Germline trimming cut 6 bases from V and 3 bases from J; bases unmatched to any gene: 8. CDR3 length equals 13 residues. Looked up from germline, CDR1 is DFQATT and CDR2 is SNEGSKA (reference sequence). CDR3 protein: CSANRDRFYEQYF. In DNA form, the CDR3 reads TGCAGTGCAAACCGGGACAGATTCTACGAGCAGTACTTC.

The V and J genes are TRBV10-3 and TRBJ2-2; 8 bases are a match to TRBD1. The CDR3 has 15 amino acids. Trimming cost V 8 bases and J 2 bases; bases outside gene matches: 7. The germline V gene has CDR1 ENHRY and CDR2 SYGVKD. The CDR3 loop is CAICPTGGNTGELFF. The CDR3 DNA is TGTGCCATCTGCCCAACAGGGGGAAACACCGGGGAGCTGTTTTTT.

The chain combines TRBV20-1 with TRBJ1-4, with D possibly TRBD1 on 5 matching bases. The V gene lost 0 bases and the J gene lost 5 bases, with 10 bases spanning the gap. The CDR3 totals 14 residues. CDR1 DFQATT and CDR2 SNEGSKA come from the germline V gene (reference sequence). In DNA form, the CDR3 reads TGCAGTGCTAGAGAGGCCGGGACGAATGAAAAACTGTTTTTT. Residues: CSAREAGTNEKLFF.

This clonotype was detected many times. V and J are TRBV7-2 and TRBJ1-2, with 7 bases fitting TRBD1. CDR1 is SGHTA, CDR2 FQGNSA, per germline. The CDR3 has 14 residues. The V segment lost 1 base and the J segment 4 bases; nucleotides outside the gene matches: 3. For the CDR3, the DNA is TGTGCCAGCAGCTTAGATTGGACAGGCTATGGCTACACCTTC. This encodes CASSLDWTGYGYTF.

The chain has TRBV7-8 and TRBJ1-4, with TRBD1 matching over 7 bases. V lost 5 bases to trimming and J lost 7 bases; unmatched junction nucleotides: 7. This CDR3 is 14 amino acids long. Germline CDR1 and CDR2: SGHVS and FQNEAQ. The CDR3 protein is CASSATGIGEKLFF. As DNA, the CDR3 is TGTGCCAGCAGCGCGACAGGGATAGGTGAAAAACTGTTTTTT.

V gene TRBV2 combines with J gene TRBJ2-7; a weak D match, TRBD2 (6 bases). The end of the DNA aligns better with TRBJ2-1, so the J call may be wrong. The V gene's germline CDR1 is SNHLY and CDR2 FYNNEI. The CDR3 has 13 amino acids. The CDR3 DNA reads TGTGCCAGCAGTGTTGTATGGAGGGATGAGCAGTTCTTC. Translating gives CASSVVWRDEQFF.

This clonotype was recorded a few times. The V call is TRBV12-3 or TRBV12-4, the J call TRBJ1-1; weak D call: TRBD1 (5 bases). The CDR3 spans 13 residues. Trimming shortened V by 7 bases and J by 8 bases, and 17 bases separated the two germline ends. CDR3 nucleotide sequence: TGTGCCAGCACCGTCTGGGGCGCTGCCGAAGCTTTCTTT. Translation gives CASTVWGAAEAFF.

The sample holds many counts of this clonotype. The genes are TRBV10-3 and TRBJ1-6; 8 bases map to TRBD1. CDR3 length equals 19 residues. Germline V gene sequence: CDR1 ENHRY, CDR2 SYGVKD. The V and J ends lost 0 bases and 6 bases, in that order; junction bases with no gene match: 13. Here the CDR3 DNA reads TGTGCCATCAGTGAGTCGATCGGACAGGGTATTGCCCTTAATTCACCCCTCCACTTT. It specifies CAISESIGQGIALNSPLHF.

J is TRBJ1-4 and V is TRBV14; D perhaps matches TRBD1 (5 bases). Germline V gene data show CDR1 as SGHDN and CDR2 as FVKESK. Trimming removed 1 base at V and 10 bases at J, with 10 bases between. The CDR3 length is 13 residues. CDR3 sequence (DNA): TGTGCCAGCAGCCAAGGGGGCGTTTCAAAACTGTTTTTT. Its protein product is CASSQGGVSKLFF.

In regard to this clonotype: A junction boundary mismatches the germline segment, possibly from a read error. The rearrangement uses TRBV12-3 or TRBV12-4 and TRBJ1-4, with D possibly TRBD1 on 5 matching bases. The CDR3 sequence is 13 residues long. The CDR3, as DNA: TGTGCCATCAGTTGGGGGAATAATGAAAAACTGTTTTTT. Translated: CAISWGNNEKLFF.

The rearrangement links TRBV7-9 to TRBJ1-6; maybe TRBD1 (5 bases). Between the trimmed V and J ends, which lost 5 bases and 7 bases, there was a span of 15 bases. The CDR3 is 15 amino acids. The germline V gene has CDR1 SEHNR and CDR2 FQNEAQ (reference sequence). The CDR3 here is CASSVGAGRNSPLHF. Here the CDR3 DNA reads TGTGCCAGCAGCGTTGGGGCCGGGAGAAATTCACCCCTCCACTTT.

CDR3 nucleotides: TGCGCCAGCAGCCAAGTTAGAGGGGGCGCTGAAGCTTTCTTT. Protein: CASSQVRGGAEAFF. The chain employs TRBV4-1 and TRBJ1-1, with 7 nucleotides matching TRBD1. V shed 1 base, J shed 6 bases, and the junction held 5 bases outside the gene matches. Germline lookup yields CDR1 MGHRA and CDR2 YSYEKL. The CDR3 has 14 amino acids.

The chain is built from TRBV9 and TRBJ2-6; TRBD1 matches 11 bases. The CDR3 is made up of 18 amino acids. The J segment lost 0 bases and the V segment lost 2 bases, leaving 4 bases of the junction unmatched. Germline CDR1 reads SGDLS; CDR2 reads YYNGEE. The CDR3 loop is CASSVSGQGVSGANVLTF. CDR3 DNA sequence: TGTGCCAGCAGCGTTTCGGGACAGGGGGTCTCTGGGGCCAACGTCCTGACTTTC.

In DNA, the CDR3 is TGCAGCGTTGTGGAAGGGATTGGCTACACCATATATTTT. Translated, it gives CSVVEGIGYTIYF. The V and J genes are TRBV29-1 and TRBJ1-3; unclear D gene. CDR3 length equals 13 residues. Germline V gives CDR1 SQVTM, CDR2 ANQGSEA. V was clipped by 4 bases and J by 8 bases, with 15 bases between them.

This clonotype showed up many times. The chain joins TRBV7-8 to TRBJ2-7; tentative D call: TRBD2 (6 bases). V was clipped by 7 bases and J by 7 bases, with 17 bases between them. Germline V lookup: CDR1 SGHVS, CDR2 FQNEAQ. The CDR3 extends over 13 amino acids. CDR3 nucleotides: TGTGCCAGCACCCCGACTAGATCTCTAGAGCAGTACTTC. This encodes CASTPTRSLEQYF.

This clonotype was detected many times. The chain uses TRBV7-2 and TRBJ1-2; D is undetermined. This CDR3 has 13 amino acids. The germline V gene encodes CDR1 SGHTA and CDR2 FQGNSA. The germline V and J ends were trimmed by 8 bases and 1 base, with 11 bases remaining between them. In DNA form, the CDR3 reads TGTGCCAGCGGACGGACGGTTAACTATGGCTACACCTTC. Translated, it gives CASGRTVNYGYTF.

Worth noting for this clonotype: Without the conserved terminal phenylalanine or tryptophan, this CDR3 likely stems from a read error. No DNA is shown, since the ends of the CDR3 on it are uncertain; the CDR3 is the one TCRdb lists. The chain is built from TRBV29-1 and TRBJ1-1; TRBD1, the D gene given by the table, was not confirmed from the DNA. CDR1 and CDR2 (germline): SQVTM, ANQGSEA. The CDR3 adds up to 10 amino acids, both ends counted. The CDR3 protein is CSVEDYGTVK.

This clonotype appeared many times. V is TRBV7-3 and J is TRBJ1-6, with D unresolved. With 8 bases removed from V and 7 bases from J, the gap between germline ends came to 12 bases. CDR3 length: 13 amino acids. Germline V gene data show CDR1 as SGHTA and CDR2 as FQGTGA. The CDR3 sequence: CASRMNRNSPLHF. CDR3 DNA sequence: TGTGCCAGCCGAATGAATCGGAATTCACCCCTCCACTTT.

Concerning this clonotype: Because the CDR3 is missing its conserved closing phenylalanine or tryptophan, this is likely a read error. The chain carries TRBV7-2 and TRBJ1-1; TRBD1 might be the D (5 bases). Per the germline V gene, CDR1 is SGHTA and CDR2 is FQGNSA. This CDR3 is built from 13 residues. V shed 0 bases and J shed 6 bases, with 8 bases lying between them. The CDR3 sequence: CASSLAGGAEAFL. The DNA for the CDR3 is TGTGCCAGCAGCTTAGCCGGGGGAGCTGAAGCTTTCCTT.

The genes are TRBV29-1 and TRBJ2-5, with a tentative D call TRBD1 (5 bases). This CDR3 contains 14 residues. V lost 6 bases, J lost 2 bases, and 16 bases lay in between. CDR1 SQVTM and CDR2 ANQGSEA come from the germline V gene. This CDR3 reads CSVYQGDTQETQYF. The CDR3 DNA follows: TGCAGCGTGTACCAAGGGGATACACAAGAGACCCAGTACTTC.

This clonotype was found many times. The genes are TRBV7-2 and TRBJ2-7; 14 bases align to TRBD2. Germline-derived CDR1 and CDR2 are SGHTA and FQGNSA. This CDR3 spans 17 amino acids. The trim removed 5 bases at V and 6 bases at J, leaving 12 bases unmatched. CDR3 region: CASSVDRTSGRFGEQYF. For the CDR3, the DNA is TGTGCCAGCAGCGTCGACCGGACTAGCGGGAGGTTCGGCGAGCAGTACTTC.

Many counts were recorded for this clonotype. The chain uses TRBV10-3 and TRBJ1-6, with TRBD1 matching over 9 bases. Germline CDR1 ENHRY, CDR2 SYGVKD. J gave up 9 bases and V 4 bases, and 7 bases lay outside the gene matches. The CDR3 consists of 15 residues. CDR3 in amino acids: CAISAGTGYLSPLHF. DNA of the CDR3: TGTGCCATCAGTGCCGGGACAGGGTATCTTTCACCCCTCCACTTT.

The genes are TRBV25-1 and TRBJ1-5; D uncertain. V gave up 6 bases and J gave up 0 bases, with 9 bases separating them. The CDR3 length is 14 residues. The germline V gene has CDR1 MGHDK and CDR2 SYGVNS. This CDR3 reads CASSVMSSNQPQHF. The CDR3 DNA follows: TGTGCCAGCAGCGTTATGAGTAGCAATCAGCCCCAGCATTTT.